The 15 T cell receptor beta chains in this list originate from one sample, sequenced in a study of T cell repertoires in cytomegalovirus infection. MiXCR, run by TCRdb on the reads, gives a single entry per CDR3 protein. This table has 340,000 or so distinct CDR3 sequences, roughly 25% appearing once. Their antigen targets remain unknown. Sequenced material: cultured PBMCs, taken from culture after CMV antigen stimulation. All receptors derive from a human donor in good health (CMV status not recorded). Some clones in this sample may be carry-over from other donors' samples.

The chain carries TRBV6-1 and TRBJ2-1; 10 bases are shared with TRBD1. CDR3 size: 16 residues. The germline V gene encodes CDR1 MNHNS and CDR2 SASEGT. J lost 7 bases, V lost 8 bases, and 14 bases had no gene match. The CDR3 is CASDGARQGAGNEQFF. DNA for the CDR3: TGTGCCAGCGACGGAGCCCGACAGGGGGCGGGGAATGAGCAGTTCTTC.

This rearrangement joins TRBV7-8 to TRBJ1-1; no reliable D call. Trimming left V 5 bases short and J 4 bases short, with 11 bases between. From germline, CDR1 is SGHVS and CDR2 FQNEAQ. The CDR3 spans 13 residues. CDR3 DNA: TGTGCCAGCAGCCCAGCAGCCTCCACTGAAGCTTTCTTT. Translated: CASSPAASTEAFF.

This clonotype was picked up a small number of times. This chain connects TRBV20-1 to TRBJ1-6; D remains unclear. Germline values: CDR1 DFQATT, CDR2 SNEGSKA (reference sequence). V lost 6 bases and J 10 bases, leaving 19 bases between the germline ends. CDR3 length: 14 residues. The CDR3 loop is CSAEGGRLGSPLHF. In nucleotides, the CDR3 is TGCAGTGCAGAAGGTGGGAGGCTGGGGTCACCCCTCCACTTT.

This clonotype was seen ten or more times. The rearrangement joins TRBV12-3 or TRBV12-4 to TRBJ1-5, with 7 bases identical to TRBD1. CDR3 length: 14 amino acids. Losses at the gene ends were 4 bases for V and 5 bases for J; bases not matched to a gene: 5. CDR3 protein: CASSSGQADQPQHF. CDR3 in DNA: TGTGCCAGCAGTTCCGGACAGGCGGATCAGCCCCAGCATTTT.

The table lists this clonotype with many counts. J is TRBJ2-5 and V is TRBV4-1; D is ambiguous. The CDR3 length is 14 residues. The germline V and J ends were trimmed by 4 bases and 5 bases, with 14 bases remaining between them. Germline V gene lookup returns CDR1 MGHRA and CDR2 YSYEKL. The CDR3 reads CASSRREFPETQYF. CDR3 sequence (DNA): TGCGCCAGCAGCCGACGAGAGTTCCCGGAGACCCAGTACTTC.

The chain has TRBV29-1 and TRBJ1-2; D gene unclear. This CDR3 is built from 15 residues. V lost 0 bases to trimming and J lost 4 bases, with 15 bases between them. Germline values: CDR1 SQVTM, CDR2 ANQGSEA. The CDR3, as DNA: TGCAGCGTTGAAGATCGAAAAGAGGAGGGCTATGGCTACACCTTC. Encoded protein: CSVEDRKEEGYGYTF. Supplemented by reference TRBV29-1 and TRBJ1-2, the full variable domain reads SAVISQKPSRDICQRGTSLTIQCQVDSQVTMMFWYRQQPGQSLTLIATANQGSEATYESGFVIDKFPISRPNLTFSTLTVSNMSPEDSSIYLCSVEDRKEEGYGYTFGSGTRLTVV.

This clonotype has only a few counts. V usage is TRBV28 and J usage is TRBJ2-5; D is possibly TRBD1 (6 bases). CDR1 MDHEN and CDR2 SYDVKM come from the germline V gene. V lost 7 bases and J 2 bases, leaving 14 bases between the germline ends. This CDR3 region has 14 residues. CDR3 nucleotides: TGTGCCAGCACCGACCCCGGACAGCAAGAGACCCAGTACTTC. Translation gives CASTDPGQQETQYF.

V and J are TRBV27 and TRBJ1-4; D is possibly TRBD1 (5 bases). Trimming removed 5 bases at V and 6 bases at J, with 10 bases between. The CDR3 is 13 residues long. Looked up from germline, CDR1 is MNHEY and CDR2 is SMNVEV (reference sequence). The CDR3 here is CASSRDGHEKLFF. The CDR3 nucleotides are TGTGCCAGCAGTAGGGACGGACATGAAAAACTGTTTTTT.

This clonotype was picked up a small number of times. CDR3 sequence: CASSFQGSHNEQFF. As DNA, the CDR3 is TGTGCCAGCAGCTTCCAGGGGTCCCACAATGAGCAGTTCTTC. This chain connects TRBV7-9 to TRBJ2-1, with a possible D match to TRBD1 (6 bases). The V and J ends lost 3 bases and 5 bases respectively, with 11 bases between them. From germline, CDR1 is SEHNR and CDR2 FQNEAQ (reference sequence). The CDR3 is 14 amino acids.

This clonotype was recorded a few times. CDR3: CASSPGRYQPQHF. CDR3 in DNA: TGTGCCAGCAGCCCCGGGCGCTATCAGCCCCAGCATTTT. The chain carries TRBV5-6 and TRBJ1-5; D remains ambiguous. Per germline, CDR1 SGHDT and CDR2 YYEEEE. V gave up 4 bases and J gave up 5 bases, with 10 bases separating them. CDR3 size: 13 residues. The full variable domain, its missing parts supplied by reference TRBV5-6 and TRBJ1-5, is DAGVTQSPTHLIKTRGQQVTLRCSPKSGHDTVSWYQQALGQGPQFIFQYYEEEERQRGNFPDRFSGHQFPNYSSELNVNALLLGDSALYLCASSPGRYQPQHFGDGTRLSIL.

This clonotype has a handful of counts. This chain connects TRBV20-1 to TRBJ1-1, with a tentative D call TRBD1 (6 bases). This CDR3 has 10 residues. Trimming removed 8 bases from V and 8 bases from J, with 12 bases in between. Germline V gene data show CDR1 as DFQATT and CDR2 as SNEGSKA (reference sequence). CDR3 nucleotides: TGCAGTCCCGCCGGACAGGAAGCTTTCTTT. Its translation: CSPAGQEAFF.

A single count supports this clonotype. The chain is built from TRBV4-1 and TRBJ2-1; D ambiguous. Germline V gene sequence: CDR1 MGHRA, CDR2 YSYEKL. Trimming shortened V by 4 bases and J by 3 bases, and 10 bases separated the two germline ends. The CDR3 has 14 amino acids. Here the CDR3 reads CASSLIPGYNEQFF. The CDR3 DNA reads as TGCGCCAGCAGCCTCATCCCCGGCTACAATGAGCAGTTCTTC.

This clonotype was seen at least ten times. The chain links TRBV7-8 to TRBJ2-7, with TRBD2 identical over 13 bases. Germline lookup yields CDR1 SGHVS and CDR2 FQNEAQ. This CDR3 spans 16 amino acids. V was pared by 1 base and J by 8 bases, with 8 bases of the junction left unmatched. In DNA, the CDR3 is TGTGCCAGCAGCTTAGGAGATGAACTAGCGGGAGGGAAGCAGTACTTC. The encoded protein is CASSLGDELAGGKQYF.

The rearrangement joins TRBV28 to TRBJ1-2; possible D gene TRBD1, 5 bases. The CDR3 is made up of 14 amino acids. Between the trimmed V and J ends, which lost 8 bases and 4 bases, there was a span of 17 bases. CDR1 and CDR2 from the germline V gene are MDHEN and SYDVKM. The CDR3 DNA is TGTGCCAGCTTCGGAAGGGGCCTAGGCTATGGCTACACCTTC. This codes for CASFGRGLGYGYTF.

This clonotype has just a few counts. The CDR3 DNA reads TGTGCCAGCAGCTGGGCCGGGAGTGAGTCCTACGAGCAGTACTTC. Translated: CASSWAGSESYEQYF. This chain uses TRBV7-9 with TRBJ2-7; possibly TRBD2 for D (6 bases). Germline-derived CDR1 and CDR2 are SEHNR and FQNEAQ (reference sequence). The V end lost 4 bases, the J end lost 1 base, and 14 bases lay between the germline ends. This CDR3 spans 15 amino acids.